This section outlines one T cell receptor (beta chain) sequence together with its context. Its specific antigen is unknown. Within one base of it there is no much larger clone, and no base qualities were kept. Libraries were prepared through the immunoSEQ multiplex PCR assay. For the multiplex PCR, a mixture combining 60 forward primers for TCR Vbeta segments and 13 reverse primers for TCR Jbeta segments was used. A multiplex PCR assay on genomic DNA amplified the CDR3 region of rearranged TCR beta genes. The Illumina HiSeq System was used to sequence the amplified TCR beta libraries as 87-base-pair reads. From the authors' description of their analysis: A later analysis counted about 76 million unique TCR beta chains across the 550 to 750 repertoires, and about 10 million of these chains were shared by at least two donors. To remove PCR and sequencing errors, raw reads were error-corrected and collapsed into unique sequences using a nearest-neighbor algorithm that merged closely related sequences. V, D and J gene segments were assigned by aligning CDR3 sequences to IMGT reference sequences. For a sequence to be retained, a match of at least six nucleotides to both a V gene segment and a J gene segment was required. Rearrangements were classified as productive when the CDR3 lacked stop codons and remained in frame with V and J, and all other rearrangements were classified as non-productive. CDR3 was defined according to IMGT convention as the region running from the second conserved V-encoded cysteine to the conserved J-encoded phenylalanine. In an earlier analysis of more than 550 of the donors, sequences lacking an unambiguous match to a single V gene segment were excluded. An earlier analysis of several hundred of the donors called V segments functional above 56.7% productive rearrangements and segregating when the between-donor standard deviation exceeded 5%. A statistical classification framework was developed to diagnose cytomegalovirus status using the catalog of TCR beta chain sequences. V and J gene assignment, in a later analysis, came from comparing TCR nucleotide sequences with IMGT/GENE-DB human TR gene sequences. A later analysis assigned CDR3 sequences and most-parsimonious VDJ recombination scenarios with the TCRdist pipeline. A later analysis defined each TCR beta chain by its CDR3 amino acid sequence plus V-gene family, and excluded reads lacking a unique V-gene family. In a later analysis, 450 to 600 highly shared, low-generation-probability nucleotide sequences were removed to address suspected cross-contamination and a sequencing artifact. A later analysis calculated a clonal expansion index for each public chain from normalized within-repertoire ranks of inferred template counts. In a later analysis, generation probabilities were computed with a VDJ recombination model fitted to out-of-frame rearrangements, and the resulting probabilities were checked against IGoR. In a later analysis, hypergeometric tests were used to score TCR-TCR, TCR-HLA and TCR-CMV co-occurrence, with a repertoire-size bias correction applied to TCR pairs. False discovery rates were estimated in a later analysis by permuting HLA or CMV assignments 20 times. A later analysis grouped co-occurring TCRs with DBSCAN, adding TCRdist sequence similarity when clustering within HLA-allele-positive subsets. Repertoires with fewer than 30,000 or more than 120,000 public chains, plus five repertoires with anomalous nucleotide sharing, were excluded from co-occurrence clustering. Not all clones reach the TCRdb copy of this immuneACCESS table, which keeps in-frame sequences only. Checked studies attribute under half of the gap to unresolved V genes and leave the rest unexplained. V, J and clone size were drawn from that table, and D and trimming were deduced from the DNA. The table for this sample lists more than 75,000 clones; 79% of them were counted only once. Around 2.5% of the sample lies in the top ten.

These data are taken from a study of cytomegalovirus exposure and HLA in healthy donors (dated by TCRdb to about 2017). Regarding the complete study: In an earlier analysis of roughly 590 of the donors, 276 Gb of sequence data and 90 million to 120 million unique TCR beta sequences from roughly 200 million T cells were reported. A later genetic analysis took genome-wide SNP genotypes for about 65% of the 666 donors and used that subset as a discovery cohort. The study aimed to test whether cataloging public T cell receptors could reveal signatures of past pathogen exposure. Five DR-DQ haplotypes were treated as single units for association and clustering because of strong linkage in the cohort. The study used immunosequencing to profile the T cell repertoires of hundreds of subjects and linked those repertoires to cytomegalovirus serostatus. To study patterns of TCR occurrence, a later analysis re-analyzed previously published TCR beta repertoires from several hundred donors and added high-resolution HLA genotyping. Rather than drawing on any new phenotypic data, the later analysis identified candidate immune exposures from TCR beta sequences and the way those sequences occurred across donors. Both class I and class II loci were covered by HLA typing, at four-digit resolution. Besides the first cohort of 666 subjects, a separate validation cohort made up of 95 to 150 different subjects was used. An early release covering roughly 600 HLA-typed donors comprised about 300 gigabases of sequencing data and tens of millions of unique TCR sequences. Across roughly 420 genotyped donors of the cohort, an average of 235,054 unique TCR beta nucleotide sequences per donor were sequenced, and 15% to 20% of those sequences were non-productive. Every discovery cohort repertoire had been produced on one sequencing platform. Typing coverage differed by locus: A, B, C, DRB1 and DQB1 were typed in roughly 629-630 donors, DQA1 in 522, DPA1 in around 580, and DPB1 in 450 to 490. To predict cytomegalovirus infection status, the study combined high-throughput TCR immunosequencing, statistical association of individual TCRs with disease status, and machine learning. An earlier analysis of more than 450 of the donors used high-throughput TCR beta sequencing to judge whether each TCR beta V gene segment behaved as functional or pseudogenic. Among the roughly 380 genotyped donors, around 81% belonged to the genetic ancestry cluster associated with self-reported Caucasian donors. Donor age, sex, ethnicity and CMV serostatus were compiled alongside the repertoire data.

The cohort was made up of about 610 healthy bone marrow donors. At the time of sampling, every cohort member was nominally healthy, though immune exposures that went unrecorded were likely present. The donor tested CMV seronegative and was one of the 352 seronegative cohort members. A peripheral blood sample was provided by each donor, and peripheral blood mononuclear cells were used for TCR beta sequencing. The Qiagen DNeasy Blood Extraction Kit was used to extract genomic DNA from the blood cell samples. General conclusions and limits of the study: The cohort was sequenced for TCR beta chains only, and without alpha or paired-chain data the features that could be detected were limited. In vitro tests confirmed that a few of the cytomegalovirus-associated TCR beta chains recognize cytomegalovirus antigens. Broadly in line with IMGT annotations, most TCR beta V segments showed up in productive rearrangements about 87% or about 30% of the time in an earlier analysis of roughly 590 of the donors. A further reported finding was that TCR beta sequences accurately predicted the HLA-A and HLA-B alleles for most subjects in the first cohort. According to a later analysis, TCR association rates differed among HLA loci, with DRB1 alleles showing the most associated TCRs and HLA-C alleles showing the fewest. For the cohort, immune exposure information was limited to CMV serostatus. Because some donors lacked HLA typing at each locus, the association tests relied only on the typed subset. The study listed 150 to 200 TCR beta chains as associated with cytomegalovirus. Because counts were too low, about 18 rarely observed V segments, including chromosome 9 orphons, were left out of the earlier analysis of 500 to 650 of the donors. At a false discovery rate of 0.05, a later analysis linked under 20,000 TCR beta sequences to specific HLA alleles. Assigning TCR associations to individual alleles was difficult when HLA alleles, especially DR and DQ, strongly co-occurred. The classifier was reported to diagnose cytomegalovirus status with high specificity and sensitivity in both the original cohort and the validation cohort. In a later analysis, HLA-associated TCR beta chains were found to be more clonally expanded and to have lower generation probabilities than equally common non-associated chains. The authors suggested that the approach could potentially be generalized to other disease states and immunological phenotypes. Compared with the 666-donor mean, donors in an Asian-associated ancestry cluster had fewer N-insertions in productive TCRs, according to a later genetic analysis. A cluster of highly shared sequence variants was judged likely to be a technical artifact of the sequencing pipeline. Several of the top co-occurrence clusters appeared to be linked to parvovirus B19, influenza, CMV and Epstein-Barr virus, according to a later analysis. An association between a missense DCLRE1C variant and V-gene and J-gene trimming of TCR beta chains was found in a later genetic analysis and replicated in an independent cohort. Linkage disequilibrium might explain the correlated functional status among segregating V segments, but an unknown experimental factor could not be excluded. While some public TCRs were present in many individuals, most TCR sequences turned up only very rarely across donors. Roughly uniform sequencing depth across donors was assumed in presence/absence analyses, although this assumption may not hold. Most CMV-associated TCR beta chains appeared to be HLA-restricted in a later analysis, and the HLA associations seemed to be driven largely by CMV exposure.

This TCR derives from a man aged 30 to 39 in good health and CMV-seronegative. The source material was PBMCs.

The CDR3 region reads CASSFRPAEGYEQYF. The nucleotide sequence is TGTGCCAGCAGCTTTCGGCCAGCGGAGGGGTACGAGCAGTACTTC. The chain is made from TRBV5-6 and TRBJ2-7, with TRBD2 tentatively as D gene (6 bases match). Reading from cysteine to phenylalanine, the CDR3 counts 15 amino acids. The DNA shown is the 45-base CDR3, in frame from base 1. CDR1 and CDR2, per the germline V gene, are SGHDT and YYEEEE. The V end loses 2 bases and the J end loses 4 bases, and a stretch of 16 bases separates them.